A single T cell receptor beta chain is shown here with its context. Sequencing of TCR beta covered CD8+ and CD4+ T cells obtained from blood. Controls were drawn from healthy donors and were matched for age and sex. This CDR3 spans 14 amino acids. V was clipped by 1 base and J by 1 base, with 7 bases between them. Germline V gives CDR1 SNHLY, CDR2 FYNNEI. This sample is drawn from a study of CD8 T cells in Susac syndrome. Reverse transcription of 0.5 to 1 ug RNA was performed with random hexamers. The CDR3 of TCR beta was amplified by immunoSEQ multiplex PCR across 54 Vbeta and 13 Jbeta. Via MiXCR, TCRdb re-called the immunoSEQ multiplex PCR reads, giving one row per CDR3 protein. The sample records roughly 130,000 distinct CDR3 sequences, about 96% being singletons.

The sequence derives from a human donor in good health. The chain couples TRBV2 to TRBJ1-1, with a weak D call TRBD1 (5 bases). Sequenced material: CD4+ T cells from PBMCs. The CDR3 here is CASSEGGQNTEAFF. The CDR3 nucleotides are TGTGCCAGCAGTGAAGGCGGACAGAACACTGAAGCTTTCTTT.